Listed below are T cell receptor beta chains from one sample, sequenced in a study of blood T cell repertoires in COVID-19. TCRdb keeps only in-frame clones here, not all; method: immunoSEQ multiplex PCR. This sample carries around 130,000 clones, more than 70% of them seen once, and the ten largest clones take 1.5% to 2%. Material for sequencing was peripheral blood. The receptors shown here come from a man in his 70s with acute or convalescent COVID-19. CDR3s include the opening cysteine and the closing phenylalanine or tryptophan. Fields, in order: J gene, clone size, V gene, D gene, CDR3 protein. The D gene is left open where the match is weak. Rows may omit the clone size; those that give it use once, few, many or a size class.

TRBJ2-7 - TRBV6-1 - CASSERGSSSYEQYF
TRBJ1-3 few TRBV6-1 - CASSEHTQDSGNTIYF
TRBJ2-1 - TRBV6-5 TRBD2 CAGRAGLNSYNEQFF
TRBJ2-1 - TRBV28 - CASSTERSQFF
TRBJ1-2 - TRBV30 TRBD1 CAWSAFRTGGGYTF
TRBJ2-2 - TRBV5-6 - CASSLDRSSRTGELFF
TRBJ1-6 - TRBV11-3 TRBD1 CASSVGTGGSPLHF
TRBJ2-3 - TRBV5-8 TRBD1 CASSFTGVGTDTQYF
TRBJ1-6 - TRBV6-5 TRBD1 CASRTGGDSPLHF
TRBJ1-5 - TRBV6-5 - CASNLNSNQPQHF
TRBJ2-1 - TRBV7-8 TRBD2 CASSYGLAGVYNEQFF
TRBJ1-4 - TRBV18 - CASSPTRSNEKLFF
TRBJ1-5 - TRBV10-3 - CAISEPYQPQHF
TRBJ2-5 - TRBV6-5 TRBD1 CASWTGGAGGETQYF
TRBJ2-7 few TRBV10-1 - CASSEGSGRSYEQYF
TRBJ1-6 once TRBV4-2 - CASSQDTDSPLHF
TRBJ2-2 - TRBV2 - CASLRGTRETGELFF
TRBJ2-5 - TRBV10-3 TRBD2 CAISEPWTSGGEETQYF
TRBJ1-6 many TRBV7-9 TRBD1 CASSANRGSNSPLHF
TRBJ1-5 - TRBV19 - CASSIDEVQPQHF
TRBJ1-4 - TRBV6-5 TRBD1 CASSAGTGGNEKLFF
TRBJ2-3 - TRBV18 - CASSGSRGTDTQYF
TRBJ2-2 - TRBV19 TRBD1 CASQTGVNTGELFF
TRBJ2-3 - TRBV7-2 - CASSLSPPGASTDTQYF
TRBJ2-3 - TRBV5-1 TRBD2 CASTRLRGGSTDTQYF
TRBJ2-3 - TRBV5-1 TRBD2 CASSPGLAGGLADTQYF
TRBJ2-2 - TRBV6-4 - CASSDNRDTGELFF
TRBJ2-1 - TRBV7-2 TRBD2 CASSLEPGRGNEQFF
TRBJ1-4 - TRBV7-6 TRBD1 CASSLPQGAGEKLFF
TRBJ1-4 - TRBV7-8 TRBD1 CASRQGGNNEKLFF
TRBJ2-7 many TRBV27 - CASRSQTFPFEEQYF
TRBJ1-6 - TRBV18 - CASSPLEVSSYNSPLHF
TRBJ1-1 - TRBV7-2 - CASSQTPSFMNTEAFF
TRBJ2-5 - TRBV19 TRBD1 CASSIVRTGGIETQYF
TRBJ2-7 - TRBV2 TRBD1 CASSPRDRAYEQYF
TRBJ2-3 - TRBV7-3 TRBD2 CASSLSGGGPIDTQYF
TRBJ2-5 - TRBV28 TRBD2 CASSKELAGVKYQETQYF
TRBJ1-2 - TRBV19 - CASRSHQGSYGYTF
TRBJ1-2 - TRBV5-1 TRBD1 CASSSSGQGYGYTF
TRBJ2-5 few TRBV5-8 - CASSPRQALQETQYF
TRBJ1-5 - TRBV27 - CASSRGGVDQPQHF